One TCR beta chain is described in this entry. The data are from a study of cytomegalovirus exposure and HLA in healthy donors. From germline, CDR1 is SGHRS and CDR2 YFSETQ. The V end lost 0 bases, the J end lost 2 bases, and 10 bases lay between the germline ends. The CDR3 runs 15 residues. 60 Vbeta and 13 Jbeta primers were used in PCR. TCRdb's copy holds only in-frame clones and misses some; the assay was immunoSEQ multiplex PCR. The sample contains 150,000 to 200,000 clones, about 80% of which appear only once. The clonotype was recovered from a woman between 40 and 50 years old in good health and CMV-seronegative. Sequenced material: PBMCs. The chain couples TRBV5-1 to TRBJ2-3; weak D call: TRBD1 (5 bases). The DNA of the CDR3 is TGCGCCAGCAGCTTGGGGGGCGGCCCCACAGATACGCAGTATTTT. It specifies CASSLGGGPTDTQYF.